This T cell receptor beta chain was recovered during a study of T cell repertoires in cytomegalovirus infection. About the research overall: CMV epitopes, recently identified HLA-C-restricted and well-studied HLA-B-restricted, were used. TCR beta signatures that were public indicated CMV infection and matching HLA type.

TCRdb used MiXCR to reprocess the reads, holding one entry per CDR3 protein. Of just under 500,000 distinct CDR3 sequences listed, 30% to 40% are singletons. The trim removed 1 base at V and 2 bases at J, leaving 4 bases unmatched. The germline V gene encodes CDR1 SGHVS and CDR2 FNYEAQ. CDR3 size: 16 residues. With regard to this clonotype: Antigen: not known.

General study points: People with CMV and the relevant HLA were identified by cumulative public TCR beta family frequency.

This sequence was found in a human donor in good health (CMV status not recorded). Some clones in this sample may be carry-over from other donors' samples. The sample here was cultured PBMCs, taken from culture after CMV antigen stimulation. This sequence joins TRBV7-6 and TRBJ2-1, with 8 bases fitting TRBD1. As DNA, the CDR3 is TGTGCCAGCAGCTTAGGTCAGGGGGCCCCCTACAATGAGCAGTTCTTC. It is translated as CASSLGQGAPYNEQFF.